The 23 T cell receptor beta chains given below trace back to one sample, sequenced in a study of T-cell reconstitution after alpha-beta-depleted transplantation in children. The TCRbeta library was prepared with unique molecular identifiers. MiXCR was run by TCRdb on the PCR reads, yielding one entry per CDR3 protein. The repertoire includes about 110,000 distinct CDR3 sequences, approximately 10% of them detected once, and less than 45% sits in the top ten. Specimen: PBMCs, collected before TCRalphabeta/CD19-depleted stem cell transplant. The source of these receptors is a boy between 2 and 10 years old with acute lymphoblastic leukemia, due to receive a stem cell transplant.

The table lists this clonotype with many counts. J is TRBJ2-3 and V is TRBV7-9; 8 bases line up with TRBD2. CDR3 length equals 15 residues. Germline loops: CDR1 SEHNR, CDR2 FQNEAQ (reference sequence). Unmatched junction bases numbered 6, after V lost 5 bases and J lost 2 bases. CDR3 DNA sequence: TGTGCCAGCAGCGTCGGGAGGGCCATCACAGATACGCAGTATTTT. It translates to CASSVGRAITDTQYF.

The chain employs TRBV12-3 or TRBV12-4 and TRBJ1-5, with D possibly matching TRBD1 (5 bases). V was trimmed by 5 bases and J by 4 bases, leaving 9 bases between them. The CDR3 consists of 13 residues. The CDR3 reads CASSLWTNQPQHF. The CDR3 DNA sequence: TGTGCCAGCAGTCTGTGGACAAATCAGCCCCAGCATTTT.

This clonotype was counted a few times. The chain employs TRBV10-3 and TRBJ2-1, with TRBD1 matching 8 bases. With V trimmed by 5 bases and J by 7 bases, 1 base remained unmatched. This CDR3 has 12 residues. The germline V gene encodes CDR1 ENHRY and CDR2 SYGVKD. In nucleotides, the CDR3 is TGTGCCATCAGTCGACAGGGGAATGAGCAGTTCTTC. It is translated as CAISRQGNEQFF.

The chain combines TRBV7-3 with TRBJ2-7, with TRBD2 matching 9 bases. Germline V CDR1 and CDR2: SGHTA, FQGTGA. Trimming took 5 bases from V and 5 from J; bases not matched to a gene: 10. The CDR3 runs 15 residues. CDR3 loop: CASSLRAGGPHEQYF. CDR3 sequence (DNA): TGTGCCAGCAGCCTCCGGGCGGGAGGGCCCCACGAGCAGTACTTC.

This rearrangement joins TRBV5-1 to TRBJ2-7; D may be TRBD1 or TRBD2 (5 bases each). Trimming took off 0 bases at V and 2 bases at J, with 15 bases between the two ends. The germline V gene encodes CDR1 SGHRS and CDR2 YFSETQ. The CDR3 is 16 residues long. The CDR3 coding sequence is TGCGCCAGCAGCTTGGCGGATAAAGGGGACCCCTACGAGCAGTACTTC. It encodes CASSLADKGDPYEQYF.

This clonotype has a handful of counts. The chain combines TRBV5-1 with TRBJ1-6; perhaps TRBD1 as D (5 bases). This CDR3 is built from 15 residues. Germline lookup yields CDR1 SGHRS and CDR2 YFSETQ. Trimming stripped 0 bases from V and 5 bases from J, with 9 bases between. The CDR3 DNA is TGCGCCAGCAGCTTGGGGGGGACTCATAATTCACCCCTCCACTTT. Translated: CASSLGGTHNSPLHF.

This clonotype was counted between two and nine times. V gene TRBV6-1 combines with J gene TRBJ2-1, with 16 bases fitting TRBD2. The length of the CDR3 is 17 residues. V was pared by 4 bases and J by 5 bases, with 5 bases of the junction left unmatched. Germline V lookup: CDR1 MNHNS, CDR2 SASEGT. The CDR3 loop is CASSAGLAGGTDNEQFF. CDR3 DNA: TGTGCCAGCAGTGCGGGACTAGCGGGAGGGACCGACAATGAGCAGTTCTTC.

Ten or more counts support this clonotype. The CDR3 bases are TGTGCCAGCAGCACCAGAGGGGATTTGTTCTCCTACAATGAGCAGTTCTTC. Amino acid sequence: CASSTRGDLFSYNEQFF. The rearrangement joins TRBV7-2 to TRBJ2-1, with D possibly called TRBD1 or TRBD2 (5 bases each). Trimming left V 5 bases short and J 0 bases short, with 17 bases between. Germline loops: CDR1 SGHTA, CDR2 FQGNSA. This CDR3 has 17 residues.

This clonotype was detected a few times. This chain links TRBV12-3 or TRBV12-4 with TRBJ2-1; 12 bases are a match to TRBD2. The junction had 20 bases not matched to a gene; V was cut back by 5 bases and J by 9 bases. There are 19 residues in the CDR3. The CDR3, as DNA: TGTGCCAGCAGTACCCGAAACCTGACTAGCGGGAGATCTAGAGGTGAGCAGTTCTTC. It specifies CASSTRNLTSGRSRGEQFF.

This clonotype turned up a few times. The chain joins TRBV5-1 to TRBJ2-2; D may be TRBD2 (5 bases). Between the trimmed V and J ends, which lost 5 bases and 3 bases, there was a span of 11 bases. The CDR3 covers 14 residues. From germline, CDR1 is SGHRS and CDR2 YFSETQ. In DNA, the CDR3 is TGCGCCAGCAGTTCCGGGGTGGACACCGGGGAGCTGTTTTTT. It encodes CASSSGVDTGELFF.

Only a few counts were recorded for this clonotype. The chain employs TRBV27 and TRBJ2-7; D is unresolved. Trimming cost V 3 bases and J 7 bases, with 19 bases left between them. Germline lookup yields CDR1 MNHEY and CDR2 SMNVEV (reference sequence). The CDR3 is 15 amino acids. CDR3 DNA sequence: TGTGCCAGCAGTTTCATATCACCCGACCTCGGGGAGCAGTACTTC. Protein: CASSFISPDLGEQYF.

The V gene is TRBV6-5, the J gene TRBJ2-5; 8 bases are a match to TRBD2. This CDR3 has 13 residues. Germline CDR1 MNHEY, CDR2 SVGAGI. V lost 0 bases, J lost 7 bases, and 1 base stayed unmatched. The CDR3 loop reads CASSYSAGGTQYF. As DNA, the CDR3 is TGTGCCAGCAGTTACTCGGCGGGAGGGACCCAGTACTTC.

The chain couples TRBV7-2 to TRBJ2-1; 9 nucleotides match TRBD1. Germline-derived CDR1 and CDR2 are SGHTA and FQGNSA. The CDR3 length is 17 residues. The V gene end was trimmed by 4 bases and the J gene end by 1 base; junction bases not matched to a gene: 8. As DNA, the CDR3 is TGTGCCAGCAGCTCGAACGGCGGGACAGGGTCCTACAATGAGCAGTTCTTC. It encodes CASSSNGGTGSYNEQFF.

This chain's CDR3 is CASSLLRDNEQFF. CDR3 nucleotide sequence: TGTGCCAGCAGCTTATTGAGGGACAATGAGCAGTTCTTC. The gene calls are TRBV7-9 and TRBJ2-1; possible D gene TRBD2, 5 bases. Trimming pared 2 bases from V and 5 bases from J, leaving 7 bases between. This CDR3 contains 13 residues. Germline loops: CDR1 SEHNR, CDR2 FQNEAQ (reference sequence).

This clonotype was counted a few times. This chain links TRBV20-1 with TRBJ2-7, with TRBD1 as a possible D gene (8 bases). Germline CDR1 is DFQATT and CDR2 is SNEGSKA (reference sequence). V shed 5 bases and J shed 3 bases, with 17 bases lying between them. The CDR3 extends over 14 amino acids. The CDR3 nucleotides are TGCAGTGCTTGGAGACAGGGGAGGGTCTACGAGCAGTACTTC. It yields the protein CSAWRQGRVYEQYF.

J is TRBJ2-2 and V is TRBV6-1; 9 bases fit TRBD1. Germline CDR1 reads MNHNS; CDR2 reads SASEGT. Trimming took 6 bases from V and 7 from J; bases not matched to a gene: 3. The length of the CDR3 is 13 residues. The CDR3 loop is CASRDRGGGELFF. The CDR3 bases are TGTGCCAGCAGGGACAGGGGAGGCGGGGAGCTGTTTTTT.

The chain carries TRBV5-1 and TRBJ1-2; the match to TRBD1 covers 10 bases. Germline values: CDR1 SGHRS, CDR2 YFSETQ. The CDR3 consists of 15 residues. J gave up 4 bases and V 4 bases, and 7 bases lay outside the gene matches. The CDR3 DNA follows: TGCGCCAGCAGCGCACGACAGGGGGCTCTCTATGGCTACACCTTC. This gives the protein CASSARQGALYGYTF.

The chain joins TRBV14 to TRBJ1-1; tentatively, D is TRBD1 (6 bases). Trimming left V 4 bases short and J 4 bases short, with 13 bases between. The CDR3 contains 14 residues. Germline values: CDR1 SGHDN, CDR2 FVKESK. The CDR3: CASSLQGLATEAFF. DNA of the CDR3: TGTGCCAGCAGCCTACAGGGTTTGGCCACTGAAGCTTTCTTT. The variable domain in full, completed from reference TRBV14 and TRBJ1-1, reads EAGVTQFPSHSVIEKGQTVTLRCDPISGHDNLYWYRRVMGKEIKFLLHFVKESKQDESGMPNNRFLAERTGGTYSTLKVQPAELEDSGVYFCASSLQGLATEAFFGQGTRLTVV.

J is TRBJ2-2 and V is TRBV5-1; D possibly uses TRBD1 or TRBD2 (5 bases each). CDR1 SGHRS and CDR2 YFSETQ come from the germline V gene. Trimming shortened V by 7 bases and J by 0 bases, and 10 bases separated the two germline ends. CDR3 size: 14 residues. The CDR3 region has the DNA TGCGCCAGCCGGGACCCTGCGAACACCGGGGAGCTGTTTTTT. Amino acid sequence: CASRDPANTGELFF.

The chain uses TRBV6-1 and TRBJ2-1; D unclear. Germline lookup yields CDR1 MNHNS and CDR2 SASEGT. The CDR3 contains 11 residues. Trimming stripped 2 bases from V and 6 bases from J, with 2 bases between. The CDR3: CASSEFNEQFF. In DNA, the CDR3 is TGTGCCAGCAGTGAATTCAATGAGCAGTTCTTC.

The V call is TRBV11-1, the J call TRBJ2-3, with D perhaps matching TRBD1 or TRBD2 (5 bases each). The CDR3 sequence is 14 residues long. Per the germline V gene, CDR1 is SGHAT and CDR2 is FQDESV (reference sequence). Trimming removed 1 base at V and 5 bases at J, with 10 bases between. CDR3 in DNA: TGTGCCAGCAGCTTAGGGGACGGCGTAGATACGCAGTATTTT. Translated, it gives CASSLGDGVDTQYF.

This clonotype was found a few times. The chain couples TRBV29-1 to TRBJ2-5; 15 nucleotides match TRBD2. Germline loops: CDR1 SQVTM, CDR2 ANQGSEA. The V gene end was trimmed by 3 bases and the J gene end by 5 bases; junction bases not matched to a gene: 1. The CDR3 consists of 14 residues. Here the CDR3 reads CSVEGLAGGETQYF. As DNA, the CDR3 is TGCAGCGTTGAGGGACTAGCGGGAGGTGAGACCCAGTACTTC.

This clonotype was detected a few times. The chain joins TRBV15 to TRBJ2-1; the D gene is possibly TRBD1 (5 bases). Trimming took off 1 base at V and 4 bases at J, with 11 bases between the two ends. The germline V gene has CDR1 LNHNV and CDR2 YYDKDF (reference sequence). The CDR3 runs to 15 residues. The CDR3 protein is CATSRARTSYNEQFF. The CDR3 DNA is TGTGCCACCAGCAGAGCCCGGACAAGTTACAATGAGCAGTTCTTC. Full variable domain (missing parts from reference TRBV15 and TRBJ2-1): DAMVIQNPRYQVTQFGKPVTLSCSQTLNHNVMYWYQQKSSQAPKLLFHYYDKDFNNEADTPDNFQSRRPNTSFCFLDIRSPGLGDTAMYLCATSRARTSYNEQFFGPGTRLTVL.